These 21 T cell receptor beta chains came from one sample sequenced in a study of CD8+CD57+ T cells in acquired aplastic anemia. Patients who underwent sequencing had shown CD8+CD57+ cell expansion by flow cytometry. Researchers used genomic DNA as the template to profile TCR beta VDJ and CDR3. TCRdb reprocessed the reads with MiXCR, giving one entry per CDR3 protein. Of around 130,000 distinct CDR3 sequences detected, 55% to 70% appear once; the ten largest clones hold 25% to 35%. Input material: sorted CD4+, CD8+, or CD8+CD57+ T cells (not recorded which) from PBMCs. The receptors shown here come from a human donor with aplastic anemia.

This clonotype was seen once. J is TRBJ1-2 and V is TRBV2; 9 bases line up with TRBD1. The germline gives CDR1 SNHLY, CDR2 FYNNEI. The CDR3 consists of 13 residues. V dropped 6 bases and J dropped 8; count of bases not matched to a gene: 7. The CDR3 DNA is TGTGCCAGCAGAGAGAACAGGGGGCAAGGCTACACCTTC. Translation: CASRENRGQGYTF.

The chain carries TRBV15 and TRBJ2-7; 11 bases map to TRBD1. The junction had 5 bases not matched to a gene; V was cut back by 4 bases and J by 6 bases. Germline assignment: CDR1 LNHNV and CDR2 YYDKDF (reference sequence). This CDR3 has 14 amino acids. The CDR3: CATSTRTGGFEQYF. The CDR3 DNA reads as TGTGCCACCAGCACCCGGACAGGGGGCTTCGAGCAGTACTTC.

The V and J genes are TRBV7-9 and TRBJ2-1; the D is unclear. Trimming left V 4 bases short and J 5 bases short, with 9 bases between. The CDR3 extends over 13 amino acids. Per the germline V gene, CDR1 is SEHNR and CDR2 is FQNEAQ (reference sequence). This CDR3 reads CASSSPLDNEQFF. Here the CDR3 DNA reads TGTGCCAGCAGCTCACCATTAGACAATGAGCAGTTCTTC.

The chain links TRBV20-1 to TRBJ2-7; unclear D gene. In germline, CDR1 is DFQATT, CDR2 SNEGSKA (reference sequence). V was pared by 3 bases and J by 1 base, with 7 bases between. The CDR3 sequence is 12 residues long. CDR3 coding DNA: TGCAGTGCTAGTGTGCTTTCCTACGAGCAGTACTTC. Protein sequence: CSASVLSYEQYF.

This chain joins TRBV2 and TRBJ1-2, with TRBD1 matching over 8 bases. Germline V CDR1 and CDR2: SNHLY, FYNNEI. J gave up 5 bases and V 6 bases, and 8 bases lay outside the gene matches. The length of the CDR3 is 14 residues. CDR3 protein: CASSYRGGMYGYTF. The CDR3 coding sequence is TGTGCCAGCAGCTACAGGGGGGGAATGTATGGCTACACCTTC. The complete variable domain, with remaining parts taken from reference TRBV2 and TRBJ1-2, reads EPEVTQTPSHQVTQMGQEVILRCVPISNHLYFYWYRQILGQKVEFLVSFYNNEISEKSEIFDDQFSVERPDGSNFTLKIRSTKLEDSAMYFCASSYRGGMYGYTFGSGTRLTVV.

This clonotype has more than one count but fewer than ten. The CDR3 reads CASEGQGNSPLHF. Here the CDR3 DNA reads TGTGCCAGTGAGGGACAGGGGAATTCACCCCTCCACTTT. The chain joins TRBV19 to TRBJ1-6, with 10 bases identical to TRBD1. Germline V gene sequence: CDR1 LNHDA, CDR2 SQIVND (reference sequence). Losses at the gene ends were 8 bases for V and 7 bases for J; bases not matched to a gene: 2. This CDR3 comprises 13 residues.

In this sample, this clonotype turned up many times. CDR3 amino acids: CASSQARYNYGYTF. The CDR3 DNA is TGCGCCAGCAGCCAAGCCAGGTACAACTATGGCTACACCTTC. The chain links TRBV4-1 to TRBJ1-2, with unresolved D. V gave up 1 base and J gave up 2 bases, with 8 bases separating them. CDR1 and CDR2 from the germline V gene are MGHRA and YSYEKL. CDR3 length: 14 amino acids.

The V call is TRBV4-2, the J call TRBJ2-1, with TRBD1 identical over 10 bases. Per the germline V gene, CDR1 is LGHNA and CDR2 is YNFKEQ. The CDR3 contains 15 residues. The V gene end was trimmed by 6 bases and the J gene end by 6 bases; junction bases not matched to a gene: 8. The CDR3 DNA follows: TGTGCCAGCAGTCCCCGACAGGGGGCGGGCAATGAGCAGTTCTTC. This encodes CASSPRQGAGNEQFF.

The V call is TRBV6-1, the J call TRBJ2-7; the match to TRBD2 covers 10 bases. With 2 bases clipped from V and 1 base from J, the junction kept 5 bases outside the gene matches. The CDR3 consists of 16 residues. Germline V gene lookup returns CDR1 MNHNS and CDR2 SASEGT. The CDR3 DNA reads TGTGCCAGCAGTGAAAGACCTAGCGGGGGTTCCTACGAGCAGTACTTC. It translates to CASSERPSGGSYEQYF.

The V and J genes are TRBV11-2 and TRBJ2-7, with TRBD2 matching 14 bases. Looked up from germline, CDR1 is SGHAT and CDR2 is FQNNGV. V shed 5 bases and J 1 base; nucleotides not matched to a gene: 4. The CDR3 length is 16 residues. The CDR3 region has the DNA TGTGCCAGCAGCGGCCGACTAGCGGGAGGGTCCTACGAGCAGTACTTC. Its translation: CASSGRLAGGSYEQYF. Using reference TRBV11-2 and TRBJ2-7 for the parts outside the CDR3, the full variable domain is EAGVAQSPRYKIIEKRQSVAFWCNPISGHATLYWYQQILGQGPKLLIQFQNNGVVDDSQLPKDRFSAERLKGVDSTLKIQPAKLEDSAVYLCASSGRLAGGSYEQYFGPGTRLTVT.

This sequence joins TRBV5-6 and TRBJ2-3, with D possibly TRBD2 on 6 matching bases. This CDR3 has 15 residues. The germline V gene has CDR1 SGHDT and CDR2 YYEEEE. The V end lost 4 bases, the J end lost 0 bases, and 12 bases lay between the germline ends. CDR3 DNA sequence: TGTGCCAGCAGCAACACGCGGGGAAGCACAGATACGCAGTATTTT. Translation gives CASSNTRGSTDTQYF. The variable domain in full, with the rest retrieved from reference TRBV5-6 and TRBJ2-3, is DAGVTQSPTHLIKTRGQQVTLRCSPKSGHDTVSWYQQALGQGPQFIFQYYEEEERQRGNFPDRFSGHQFPNYSSELNVNALLLGDSALYLCASSNTRGSTDTQYFGPGTRLTVL.

V gene TRBV5-6 combines with J gene TRBJ1-3; perhaps TRBD1 as D (5 bases). This CDR3 has 15 amino acids. Trimming pared 0 bases from V and 2 bases from J, leaving 9 bases between. Per germline, CDR1 SGHDT and CDR2 YYEEEE. The CDR3 bases are TGTGCCAGCAGCTTGGGGGGGAATCCTGGAAACACCATATATTTT. Protein sequence: CASSLGGNPGNTIYF.

Here the CDR3 reads CASSQDDLSGANVLTF. CDR3 sequence (DNA): TGCGCCAGCAGCCAAGACGATCTAAGTGGGGCCAACGTCCTGACTTTC. The rearrangement joins TRBV4-1 to TRBJ2-6, with D unclear. The V end was cut by 0 bases, the J end by 3 bases, with 9 bases between. The CDR3 length is 16 residues. Germline V CDR1 and CDR2: MGHRA, YSYEKL.

The V gene is TRBV20-1, the J gene TRBJ2-5, with 8 bases identical to TRBD1. V trimming: 0 bases; J trimming: 4 bases; junction bases outside the gene matches: 19. The CDR3 runs to 19 residues. CDR1 is DFQATT and CDR2 is SNEGSKA in the germline V gene (reference sequence). The CDR3 protein is CSARDTRQGSYTFRETQYF. In DNA form, the CDR3 reads TGCAGTGCTAGAGATACGAGACAGGGGTCGTACACGTTCAGAGAGACCCAGTACTTC.

By sample fraction, this clonotype is medium-sized. The genes are TRBV10-3 and TRBJ2-7, with 11 bases fitting TRBD2. V lost 4 bases and J lost 3; bases outside the gene matches: 2. The CDR3 consists of 14 residues. Germline CDR1 reads ENHRY; CDR2 reads SYGVKD. CDR3 nucleotides: TGTGCCATCAGTGGGGGGACTAGCGGCTACGAGCAGTACTTC. It encodes CAISGGTSGYEQYF.

The V gene is TRBV28, the J gene TRBJ1-5; the D gene is possibly TRBD1 (5 bases). The V gene's germline CDR1 is MDHEN and CDR2 SYDVKM. The CDR3 is 17 residues long. The V end was cut by 2 bases, the J end by 0 bases, with 14 bases between. The chain's CDR3 is CASSLLGHPYSNQPQHF. The CDR3 nucleotides read TGTGCCAGCAGTTTACTCGGACACCCTTATAGCAATCAGCCCCAGCATTTT.

This clonotype showed up many times. V gene TRBV7-8 combines with J gene TRBJ2-7; 9 bases are a match to TRBD1. This CDR3 is built from 15 residues. V was pared by 5 bases and J by 6 bases, with 11 bases of the junction left unmatched. Germline-derived CDR1 and CDR2 are SGHVS and FQNEAQ. The CDR3 reads CASSTPGTGTVEQYF. Here the CDR3 DNA reads TGTGCCAGCAGCACTCCCGGGACAGGGACCGTCGAGCAGTACTTC.

For this clonotype: A single base separates this from a much larger clone, so it may be a read error. The rearrangement joins TRBV2 to TRBJ1-2; possibly TRBD1 for D (6 bases). The CDR3 covers 14 residues. Germline assignment: CDR1 SNHLY and CDR2 FYNNEI. V was trimmed by 2 bases and J by 0 bases, leaving 7 bases between them. DNA of the CDR3: TGTGCCAGCAGTGAACAGGGGACTAACTATGGCTACACCTTC. Its translation is CASSEQGTNYGYTF.

With regard to this clonotype: The junction departs from germline at one end; a sequencing error may be responsible. V gene TRBV19 combines with J gene TRBJ2-3, with D possibly being TRBD2 (5 bases). The CDR3 runs 12 residues. Germline CDR1 is LNHDA and CDR2 is SQIVND (reference sequence). The CDR3 is CASRDRGTAWNF. The CDR3 DNA reads TGTGCCAGTAGGGACCGGGGTACCGCGTGGAATTTT.

The rearrangement links TRBV20-1 to TRBJ1-6; 9 nucleotides agree with TRBD1. The CDR3 is 14 amino acids. Germline V CDR1 and CDR2: DFQATT, SNEGSKA (reference sequence). After removal of 5 bases from V and 10 bases from J, the junction contained 9 bases not matched to a gene. The CDR3 region has the DNA TGCAGTGCTCCGCCCAGGACAGGGGAATCACCCCTCCACTTT. This sequence encodes CSAPPRTGESPLHF.

The genes are TRBV10-3 and TRBJ1-5, with unresolved D. V lost 8 bases and J lost 5, with 13 bases in between. The germline V gene encodes CDR1 ENHRY and CDR2 SYGVKD. The CDR3 extends over 13 amino acids. The CDR3 DNA reads TGTGCCATCGGCGACATAGCCGATCAGCCCCAGCATTTT. Translating gives CAIGDIADQPQHF.